The 5 T cell receptor beta chains below come from one sample, sequenced in a study of glioma-infiltrating T cells. TCR alpha and beta CDR3 regions were amplified from RNA using iRepertoire nested multiplex PCR. TCRdb redid the calling of the multiplex PCR reads with MiXCR, one entry per CDR3 protein. The sample carries under 200,000 distinct CDR3 sequences, 32% recorded once. The sequenced material came from glioma tissue, nonneoplastic brain tissue, or PBMCs (not recorded which). The origin of the receptors is a human donor with low-grade glioma or glioblastoma, undergoing nonglioma brain surgery, or in good health (not recorded which).

This clonotype has a single count. This may be a read error: a much more frequent sequence differs by one nucleotide. The chain employs TRBV27 and TRBJ2-7; TRBD1 might be the D (5 bases). V lost 5 bases and J lost 3, with 26 bases in between. Germline assignment: CDR1 MNHEY and CDR2 SMNVEV (reference sequence). The CDR3 consists of 18 residues. The CDR3 region has the DNA TGTGCCAGCAGTATTGGACAAGCGAGTACTACTTCTAACTACGAGCAGTACTTC. Protein: CASSIGQASTTSNYEQYF.

The sample holds a few counts of this clonotype. This chain uses TRBV29-1 with TRBJ1-1, with 9 bases that match TRBD1. CDR1 is SQVTM and CDR2 is ANQGSEA in the germline V gene. The CDR3 has 14 amino acids. Germline trimming cut 4 bases from V and 5 bases from J; bases unmatched to any gene: 8. CDR3 residues: CSVALLTGGTEAFF. The CDR3 DNA reads as TGCAGCGTTGCCCTCTTGACAGGGGGAACTGAAGCTTTCTTT. The full variable domain, with the rest looked up from reference TRBV29-1 and TRBJ1-1, is SAVISQKPSRDICQRGTSLTIQCQVDSQVTMMFWYRQQPGQSLTLIATANQGSEATYESGFVIDKFPISRPNLTFSTLTVSNMSPEDSSIYLCSVALLTGGTEAFFGQGTRLTVV.

This clonotype has just a few counts. V is TRBV4-1 and J is TRBJ2-7; TRBD1 matches at 8 bases. The CDR3 sequence is 13 residues long. Germline V lookup: CDR1 MGHRA, CDR2 YSYEKL. V gave up 2 bases and J gave up 6 bases; unmatched junction bases: 3. The CDR3 DNA follows: TGCGCCAGCAGCCAACCTCAGGGGGCCGAGCAGTACTTC. Protein: CASSQPQGAEQYF.

The rearrangement uses TRBV29-1 and TRBJ2-1; D is unclear. This CDR3 region has 12 residues. Germline V CDR1 and CDR2: SQVTM, ANQGSEA. V was pared by 3 bases and J by 6 bases, with 9 bases between. CDR3 sequence reads: CSVDKIGNEQFF. The DNA of the CDR3 is TGCAGCGTTGATAAGATAGGCAATGAGCAGTTCTTC.

The chain couples TRBV29-1 to TRBJ1-2, with D possibly being TRBD1 (6 bases). From germline, CDR1 is SQVTM and CDR2 ANQGSEA. CDR3 length: 13 residues. V was clipped by 4 bases and J by 6 bases, with 15 bases between them. In DNA form, the CDR3 reads TGCAGCGTTGGGGGGGCAGGGCTGAATGGCTACACCTTC. Translating it yields CSVGGAGLNGYTF.